This is a list of T cell receptor beta chains from one sample in a study of cytomegalovirus exposure and HLA in healthy donors. Here immunoSEQ multiplex PCR was the method, and the copy in TCRdb shows in-frame clones only, minus some. The table includes 170,000 or so clones, 84% detected once. The sample consisted of PBMCs. These receptors originate from a man between 18 and 35 years old in good health and CMV-seronegative. Each CDR3 is given with its conserved first and last residue. The order of the fields is J gene, V gene, D gene, clone size, CDR3 protein, CDR3 DNA. The D gene is left open where the match is weak. Only part of the rows carry a size: once, few, many, or a class if the clone is expanded.

J gene: TRBJ2-3; V gene: TRBV10-2; D gene: .; clone size: .; CDR3 protein: CASSGLRDTQYF; CDR3 DNA: TGCGCCAGCAGTGGGTTGCGGGATACGCAGTATTTT
J gene: TRBJ2-7; V gene: TRBV6-5; D gene: TRBD2; clone size: .; CDR3 protein: CASSYAPGGYEQYF; CDR3 DNA: TGTGCCAGCAGTTACGCTCCGGGGGGCTACGAGCAGTACTTC
J gene: TRBJ2-7; V gene: TRBV7-3; D gene: .; clone size: .; CDR3 protein: CASSLTVGRSYEQYF; CDR3 DNA: TGTGCCAGCAGCTTAACCGTGGGGCGCTCCTACGAGCAGTACTTC
J gene: TRBJ2-7; V gene: TRBV9; D gene: .; clone size: once; CDR3 protein: CASSVGVSGYEQYF; CDR3 DNA: TGTGCCAGCAGCGTGGGGGTTAGCGGCTACGAGCAGTACTTC
J gene: TRBJ1-4; V gene: TRBV30; D gene: .; clone size: once; CDR3 protein: CAWSVEGTNEKLFF; CDR3 DNA: TGTGCCTGGAGTGTGGAGGGGACTAATGAAAAACTGTTTTTT
J gene: TRBJ1-1; V gene: TRBV9; D gene: .; clone size: .; CDR3 protein: CASSVRWNTEAFF; CDR3 DNA: TGTGCCAGCAGCGTACGTTGGAACACTGAAGCTTTCTTT
J gene: TRBJ1-6; V gene: TRBV6-5; D gene: TRBD1; clone size: few; CDR3 protein: CASRQGSSYNSPLHF; CDR3 DNA: TGTGCCAGCCGACAGGGAAGCTCCTATAATTCACCCCTCCACTTT
J gene: TRBJ2-5; V gene: TRBV9; D gene: .; clone size: .; CDR3 protein: CASSKQGETQYF; CDR3 DNA: TGTGCCAGCAGCAAGCAGGGGGAGACCCAGTACTTC
J gene: TRBJ2-2; V gene: TRBV13; D gene: .; clone size: .; CDR3 protein: CASSPHRSNTGELFF; CDR3 DNA: TGTGCCAGCAGCCCACACAGGTCGAACACCGGGGAGCTGTTTTTT
J gene: TRBJ2-5; V gene: TRBV9; D gene: TRBD2; clone size: .; CDR3 protein: CASSVVLAGMETQYF; CDR3 DNA: TGTGCCAGCAGCGTAGTCCTAGCGGGGATGGAGACCCAGTACTTC
J gene: TRBJ2-3; V gene: TRBV4-1; D gene: .; clone size: .; CDR3 protein: CASSQTGADTQYF; CDR3 DNA: TGCGCCAGCAGCCAAACGGGTGCAGATACGCAGTATTTT
J gene: TRBJ1-1; V gene: TRBV7-3; D gene: TRBD1; clone size: .; CDR3 protein: CASSLTGRGTEAFF; CDR3 DNA: TGTGCCAGCAGCTTGACAGGGAGAGGCACTGAAGCTTTCTTT
J gene: TRBJ2-7; V gene: TRBV6-1; D gene: TRBD2; clone size: .; CDR3 protein: CASSEGSGSVYEQYF; CDR3 DNA: TGTGCCAGCAGTGAAGGAAGCGGGAGCGTCTACGAGCAGTACTTC
J gene: TRBJ2-1; V gene: TRBV29-1; D gene: TRBD2; clone size: few; CDR3 protein: CSVTGISSGRASYNEQFF; CDR3 DNA: TGCAGCGTGACAGGGATTTCTAGCGGGAGGGCGTCCTACAATGAGCAGTTCTTC
J gene: TRBJ2-7; V gene: TRBV2; D gene: .; clone size: .; CDR3 protein: CASSAGYYDEQYF; CDR3 DNA: TGTGCCAGCAGTGCCGGTTATTACGACGAGCAGTACTTC
J gene: TRBJ2-2; V gene: TRBV7-9; D gene: TRBD1; clone size: few; CDR3 protein: CACRDSNTGELFF; CDR3 DNA: TGTGCCTGCCGGGACAGTAACACCGGGGAGCTGTTTTTT
J gene: TRBJ2-7; V gene: TRBV9; D gene: .; clone size: .; CDR3 protein: CASSAGDSSYEQYF; CDR3 DNA: TGTGCCAGCAGTGCCGGAGACAGTTCTTACGAGCAGTACTTC
J gene: TRBJ1-2; V gene: TRBV7-9; D gene: .; clone size: .; CDR3 protein: CASSLGERYGYTF; CDR3 DNA: TGTGCCAGCAGCTTAGGCGAACGCTATGGCTACACCTTC
J gene: TRBJ1-5; V gene: TRBV18; D gene: TRBD1; clone size: .; CDR3 protein: CASSTGEDQPQHF; CDR3 DNA: TGTGCCAGCTCGACAGGGGAGGATCAGCCCCAGCATTTT